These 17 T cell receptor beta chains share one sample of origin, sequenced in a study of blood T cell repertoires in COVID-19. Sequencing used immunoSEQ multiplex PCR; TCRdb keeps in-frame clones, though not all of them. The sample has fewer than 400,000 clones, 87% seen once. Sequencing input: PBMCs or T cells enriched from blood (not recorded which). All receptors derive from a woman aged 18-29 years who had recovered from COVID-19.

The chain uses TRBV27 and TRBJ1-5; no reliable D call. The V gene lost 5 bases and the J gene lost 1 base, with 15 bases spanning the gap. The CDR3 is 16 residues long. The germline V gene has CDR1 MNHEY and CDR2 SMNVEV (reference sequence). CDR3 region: CASSQEGTPSNQPQHF. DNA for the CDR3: TGTGCCAGCAGTCAGGAGGGTACCCCGAGCAATCAGCCCCAGCATTTT.

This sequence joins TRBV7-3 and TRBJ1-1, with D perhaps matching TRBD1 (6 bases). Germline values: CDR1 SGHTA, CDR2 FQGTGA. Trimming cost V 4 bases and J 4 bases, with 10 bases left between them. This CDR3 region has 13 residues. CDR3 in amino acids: CASSYTGSTEAFF. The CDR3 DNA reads TGTGCCAGCAGCTATACAGGGAGCACTGAAGCTTTCTTT.

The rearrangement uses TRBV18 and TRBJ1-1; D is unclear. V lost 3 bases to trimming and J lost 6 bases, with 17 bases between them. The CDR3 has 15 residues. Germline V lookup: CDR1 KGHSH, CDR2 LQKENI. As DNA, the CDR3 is TGTGCCAGCTCACCCTTCCCAGAAGTCTCCGCTGAAGCTTTCTTT. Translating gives CASSPFPEVSAEAFF.

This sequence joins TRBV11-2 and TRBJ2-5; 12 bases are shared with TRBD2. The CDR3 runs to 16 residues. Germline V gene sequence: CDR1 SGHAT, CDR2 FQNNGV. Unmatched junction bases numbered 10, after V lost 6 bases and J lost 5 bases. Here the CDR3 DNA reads TGTGCCAGCAGACAGGCAAGGACTAGCGGGATGGAGACCCAGTACTTC. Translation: CASRQARTSGMETQYF.

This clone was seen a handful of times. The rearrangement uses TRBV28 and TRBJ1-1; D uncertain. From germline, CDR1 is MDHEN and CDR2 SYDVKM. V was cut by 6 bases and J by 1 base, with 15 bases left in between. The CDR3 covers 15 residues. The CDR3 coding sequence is TGTGCCAGCAGCCTGACCTTGACTGGGAACACTGAAGCTTTCTTT. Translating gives CASSLTLTGNTEAFF.

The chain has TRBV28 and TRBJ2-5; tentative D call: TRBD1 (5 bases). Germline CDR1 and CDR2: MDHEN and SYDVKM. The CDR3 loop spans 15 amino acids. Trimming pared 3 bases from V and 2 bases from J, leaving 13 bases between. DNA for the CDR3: TGTGCCAGCAGTTTCCCCGACAGATATCAAGAGACCCAGTACTTC. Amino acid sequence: CASSFPDRYQETQYF.

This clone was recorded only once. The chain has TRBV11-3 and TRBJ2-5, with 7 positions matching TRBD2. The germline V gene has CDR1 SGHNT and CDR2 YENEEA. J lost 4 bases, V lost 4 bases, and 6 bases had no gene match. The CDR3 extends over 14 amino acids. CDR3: CASSSPGGPETQYF. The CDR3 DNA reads TGTGCCAGCAGCTCCCCGGGGGGACCAGAGACCCAGTACTTC.

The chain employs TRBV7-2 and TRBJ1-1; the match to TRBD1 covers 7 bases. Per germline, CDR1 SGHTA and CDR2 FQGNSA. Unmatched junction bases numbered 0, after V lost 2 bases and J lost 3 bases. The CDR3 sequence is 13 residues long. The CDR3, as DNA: TGTGCCAGCAGCTTACAGGGGGACACTGAAGCTTTCTTT. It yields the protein CASSLQGDTEAFF.

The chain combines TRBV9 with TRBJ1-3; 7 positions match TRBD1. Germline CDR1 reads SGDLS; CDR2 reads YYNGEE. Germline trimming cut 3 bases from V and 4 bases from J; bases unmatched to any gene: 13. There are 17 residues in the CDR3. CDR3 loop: CASSEYRGHSVGNTIYF. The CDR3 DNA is TGTGCCAGCAGCGAATACAGGGGACACTCTGTAGGAAACACCATATATTTT. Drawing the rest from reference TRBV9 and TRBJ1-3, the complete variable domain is DSGVTQTPKHLITATGQRVTLRCSPRSGDLSVYWYQQSLDQGLQFLIQYYNGEERAKGNILERFSAQQFPDLHSELNLSSLELGDSALYFCASSEYRGHSVGNTIYFGEGSWLTVV.

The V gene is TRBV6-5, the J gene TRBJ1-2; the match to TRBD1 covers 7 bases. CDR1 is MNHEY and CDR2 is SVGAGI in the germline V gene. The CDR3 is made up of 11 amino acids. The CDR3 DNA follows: TGTGCAGCCAGGGGGGACTATGGCTACACCTTC. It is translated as CAARGDYGYTF.

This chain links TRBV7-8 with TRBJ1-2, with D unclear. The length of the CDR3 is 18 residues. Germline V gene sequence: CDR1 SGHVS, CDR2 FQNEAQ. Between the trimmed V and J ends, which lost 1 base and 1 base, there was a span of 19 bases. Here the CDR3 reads CASSLEFEGSFSNYGYTF. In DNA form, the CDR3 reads TGTGCCAGCAGCTTAGAATTTGAAGGGAGCTTTAGTAACTATGGCTACACCTTC.

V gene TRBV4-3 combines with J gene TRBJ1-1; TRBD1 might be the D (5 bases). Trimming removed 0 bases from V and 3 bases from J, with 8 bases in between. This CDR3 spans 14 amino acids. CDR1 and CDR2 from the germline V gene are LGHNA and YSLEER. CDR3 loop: CASSQELGDTEAFF. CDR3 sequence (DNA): TGCGCCAGCAGCCAAGAGTTAGGGGACACTGAAGCTTTCTTT.

This CDR3 reads CAIRENTEGGNQETQYF. In DNA, the CDR3 is TGTGCCATCAGGGAGAACACGGAGGGAGGGAACCAAGAGACCCAGTACTTC. V usage is TRBV10-3 and J usage is TRBJ2-5, with 7 nucleotides matching TRBD2. The CDR3 spans 17 residues. V shed 6 bases, J shed 0 bases, and the junction held 13 bases outside the gene matches. The germline CDR1 and CDR2 sequences are ENHRY and SYGVKD.

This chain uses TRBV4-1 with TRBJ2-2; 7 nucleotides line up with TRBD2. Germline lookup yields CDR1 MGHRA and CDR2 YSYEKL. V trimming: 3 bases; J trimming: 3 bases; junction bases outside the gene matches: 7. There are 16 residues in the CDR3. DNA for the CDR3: TGCGCCAGCAGCCAGACCGGGACTACTGACACCGGGGAGCTGTTTTTT. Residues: CASSQTGTTDTGELFF.

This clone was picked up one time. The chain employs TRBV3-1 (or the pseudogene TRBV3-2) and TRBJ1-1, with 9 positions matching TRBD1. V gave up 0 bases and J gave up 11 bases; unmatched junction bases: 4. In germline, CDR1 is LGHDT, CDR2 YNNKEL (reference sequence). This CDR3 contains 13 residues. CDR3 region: CASSQDQGTGAFF. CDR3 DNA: TGTGCCAGCAGCCAAGATCAAGGGACAGGGGCTTTCTTT.

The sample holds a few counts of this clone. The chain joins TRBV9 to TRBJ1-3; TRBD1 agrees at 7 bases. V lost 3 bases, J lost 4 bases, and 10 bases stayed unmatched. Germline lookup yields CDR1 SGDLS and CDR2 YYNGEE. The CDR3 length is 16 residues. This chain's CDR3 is CASSEALQGGGNTIYF. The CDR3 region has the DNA TGTGCCAGCAGCGAGGCCCTCCAGGGGGGAGGAAACACCATATATTTT.

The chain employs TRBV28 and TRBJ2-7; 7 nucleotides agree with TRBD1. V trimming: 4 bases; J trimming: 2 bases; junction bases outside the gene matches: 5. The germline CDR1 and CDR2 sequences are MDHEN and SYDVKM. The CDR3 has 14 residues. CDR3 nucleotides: TGTGCCAGCAGTTCCCCGGGACAGACCTACGAGCAGTACTTC. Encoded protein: CASSSPGQTYEQYF. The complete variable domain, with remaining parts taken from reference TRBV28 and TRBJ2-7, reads DVKVTQSSRYLVKRTGEKVFLECVQDMDHENMFWYRQDPGLGLRLIYFSYDVKMKEKGDIPEGYSVSREKKERFSLILESASTNQTSMYLCASSSPGQTYEQYFGPGTRLTVT.